One sample yielded the 7 T cell receptor beta chains listed below, sequenced in a study of T-cell reconstitution after alpha-beta-depleted transplantation in children. This sample's TCRbeta library carried unique molecular identifier barcodes. TCRdb fed the PCR reads into MiXCR, producing one record per CDR3 protein. The sample shows about 180,000 distinct CDR3 sequences, 11% of them seen only once. The specimen comprised PBMCs, sampled before TCRalphabeta/CD19-depleted stem cell transplant. The origin of the receptors is a boy aged 2-9 years with acute myeloid leukemia, due to receive a stem cell transplant.

This clonotype was detected many times. V is TRBV5-1 and J is TRBJ1-6; 7 bases match TRBD1. CDR1 and CDR2 (germline): SGHRS, YFSETQ. The CDR3 totals 17 residues. The trim removed 0 bases at V and 3 bases at J, leaving 6 bases unmatched. In nucleotides, the CDR3 is TGCGCCAGCAGCTTGGCAAAAAGGACAGGCTATAATTCACCCCTCCACTTT. It translates to CASSLAKRTGYNSPLHF.

This clonotype was detected many times. V gene TRBV15 combines with J gene TRBJ2-3, with 9 nucleotides matching TRBD2. From germline, CDR1 is LNHNV and CDR2 YYDKDF (reference sequence). The V gene end was trimmed by 7 bases and the J gene end by 4 bases; junction bases not matched to a gene: 6. CDR3 length: 14 residues. The CDR3 DNA sequence: TGTGCCACCACTGCGGGAGGGCCCCCAGATACGCAGTATTTT. Its protein is CATTAGGPPDTQYF.

This clonotype was seen at least ten times. The chain couples TRBV29-1 to TRBJ1-2; the D gene is possibly TRBD1 (6 bases). The V and J ends lost 6 bases and 6 bases respectively, with 11 bases between them. Germline V gene lookup returns CDR1 SQVTM and CDR2 ANQGSEA. CDR3 length: 11 residues. The DNA for the CDR3 is TGCAGCGTGTGGACAGCCGATGGCTACACCTTC. Translating gives CSVWTADGYTF.

V and J are TRBV7-2 and TRBJ2-3; D gene ambiguous. V was clipped by 3 bases and J by 0 bases, with 16 bases between them. Germline-derived CDR1 and CDR2 are SGHTA and FQGNSA. The CDR3 is made up of 17 amino acids. The CDR3 here is CASSLGVRMPSTDTQYF. CDR3 nucleotides: TGTGCCAGCAGCTTGGGCGTCCGGATGCCTAGCACAGATACGCAGTATTTT.

This clonotype appeared a few times. The chain has TRBV10-3 and TRBJ2-7; D remains unclear. Germline V gene sequence: CDR1 ENHRY, CDR2 SYGVKD. V dropped 0 bases and J dropped 6 bases, with 9 bases sitting between them. This CDR3 spans 13 amino acids. This CDR3 reads CAISESVGCEQYV. The DNA of the CDR3 is TGTGCCATCAGTGAGTCGGTCGGCTGCGAGCAGTACGTC.

There are many counts of this clonotype. V usage is TRBV5-1 and J usage is TRBJ2-5; 7 nucleotides agree with TRBD1. The junction had 20 bases not matched to a gene; V was cut back by 7 bases and J by 5 bases. The germline gives CDR1 SGHRS, CDR2 YFSETQ. CDR3 length equals 17 residues. The DNA of the CDR3 is TGCGCCAGCCGCCCGTCCGTATGGACAGGCCCTAGGGAGACCCAGTACTTC. This translates into CASRPSVWTGPRETQYF.

This clonotype was picked up many times. The chain uses TRBV3-1 and TRBJ1-3; D is unclear. Trimming cost V 4 bases and J 2 bases, with 12 bases left between them. Germline CDR1 reads LGHDT; CDR2 reads YNNKEL (reference sequence). This CDR3 has 15 residues. DNA for the CDR3: TGTGCCAGCAGCCTTGAGGGAGTAACTGGAAACACCATATATTTT. Protein: CASSLEGVTGNTIYF.